This TCR beta chain comes out of a study of blood T cells in healthy people across ages. Study in general: When template switching was applied, about one barcoded beta molecule was captured per two T cells.

Then a second PCR, running roughly 6 to 12 cycles, was carried out with a sample-barcoded 5' primer and a J-beta primer mix. The authors tagged each cDNA molecule using a template-switch adaptor with 12 random nucleotides. MiXCR was run by TCRdb on the 5' RACE reads, yielding one entry per CDR3 protein. The sample includes about 640,000 distinct CDR3 sequences, roughly 31% of them seen just once. Germline V gene data show CDR1 as GTSNPN and CDR2 as SVGIG (reference sequence). The CDR3 sequence is 15 residues long. The chain uses TRBV30 and TRBJ2-5; the match to TRBD2 covers 9 bases. With the DNA end fitting TRBJ2-7 better, the J assignment may be wrong. The TCR was taken from a woman of 80 years or more in good health. Source material: blood. The CDR3 spells CAWNFGGGASYEQYF. In DNA, the CDR3 is TGTGCCTGGAACTTCGGCGGGGGGGCCTCGTACGAGCAGTACTTC.